The rows below give T cell receptor beta chains drawn from one sample of a study of read filtering for tumor transcriptome and immune sequencing. TCRdb re-called the reads through MiXCR, storing one row per CDR3 protein. The data show some 43,000 distinct CDR3 sequences, roughly 12% seen once. Sequences were obtained from a population of CD138-negative cells sorted from bone marrow. All receptors derive from a donor aged 40 or over with multiple myeloma. Each CDR3 is given with its conserved first and last residue. A D gene is named only where the DNA matches it firmly. Clone size is given for some rows only: seen once, a few or many times, or a class if the clone is expanded.

j_gene	v_gene	abundance	d_gene	CDR3aa	CDR3nt
TRBJ2-2	TRBV24-1	many	TRBD2	CATSGPGGPDTGELFF	TGTGCCACCAGTGGCCCGGGAGGGCCGGACACCGGGGAGCTGTTTTTT
TRBJ1-2	TRBV6-2/TRBV6-3	many	-	CASSYGTLNYGYTF	TGTGCCAGCAGTTACGGGACCCTTAACTATGGCTACACCTTC
TRBJ1-1	TRBV20-1	-	TRBD1	CSDKSTGGVTEAFF	TGCAGTGATAAGTCGACAGGGGGTGTGACTGAAGCTTTCTTT
TRBJ2-1	TRBV6-5	many	TRBD2	CASSTPLREGRGEQFF	TGTGCCAGCAGTACACCTCTCCGGGAGGGCCGTGGTGAGCAGTTCTTC
TRBJ2-7	TRBV28	many	-	CASSLDSSYEQYF	TGTGCCAGCAGTTTGGATAGCTCCTACGAGCAGTACTTC
TRBJ1-1	TRBV29-1	many	-	CSVNPRILNTEAFF	TGCAGCGTGAACCCAAGGATCCTGAACACTGAAGCTTTCTTT
TRBJ2-7	TRBV20-1	many	-	CSASDSYYEQYF	TGCAGTGCTAGTGATTCCTACTACGAGCAGTACTTC
TRBJ1-1	TRBV29-1	many	TRBD1	CSVAFRGRVGTEAFF	TGCAGCGTTGCATTCAGGGGGCGAGTAGGGACTGAAGCTTTCTTT
TRBJ2-1	TRBV9	many	TRBD2	CASSVGFGGSSYNEQFF	TGTGCCAGCAGCGTAGGGTTCGGCGGGAGCTCCTACAATGAGCAGTTCTTC
TRBJ1-1	TRBV20-1	many	-	CSASSARWQDTEAFF	TGCAGTGCTAGTTCCGCACGATGGCAGGACACTGAAGCTTTCTTT
TRBJ2-1	TRBV6-6	-	TRBD2	CASSWTSGRAFNEQFF	TGTGCCAGCAGTTGGACTAGCGGGAGGGCCTTCAATGAGCAGTTCTTC
TRBJ2-2	TRBV4-1	-	TRBD2	CASSRGLAGANGELFF	TGCGCCAGCAGCCGAGGACTAGCGGGAGCGAACGGGGAGCTGTTTTTT
TRBJ1-6	TRBV12-3/TRBV12-4	-	-	CASSFVETEAYF	TGTGCCAGCAGTTTTGTGGAGACCGAAGCTTACTTT
TRBJ2-1	TRBV5-5	few	TRBD2	CASSPRLAGDYNEQFF	TGTGCCAGCAGCCCGAGACTAGCGGGGGATTACAATGAGCAGTTCTTC
TRBJ2-1	TRBV11-2	-	-	CASSLVGNSGATNEQFF	TGTGCCAGCAGCTTGGTGGGGAATAGCGGAGCAACCAATGAGCAGTTCTTC
TRBJ1-1	TRBV7-9	-	-	CARSPIFGGAFF	TGTGCCCGCAGCCCCATATTCGGTGGCGCTTTCTTT
TRBJ2-2	TRBV4-1	many	TRBD2	CASSQVTLSPGLNTGELFF	TGCGCCAGCAGCCAAGTGACGCTCTCCCCGGGACTAAACACCGGGGAGCTGTTTTTT
TRBJ2-7	TRBV29-1	many	-	CSGPGQLASYEQYF	TGCAGCGGCCCGGGACAACTAGCCTCCTACGAGCAGTACTTC
TRBJ2-6	TRBV11-2	-	-	CASSLDPGGSGANVLTF	TGTGCCAGCAGCTTAGATCCTGGCGGCTCTGGGGCCAACGTCCTGACTTTC
TRBJ2-1	TRBV5-1	few	-	CASSLALERPFEQFF	TGCGCCAGCAGCTTGGCCCTAGAGAGGCCCTTTGAGCAGTTCTTC
TRBJ1-1	TRBV19	many	-	CASSWGENTEAFF	TGTGCCAGTAGTTGGGGGGAGAACACTGAAGCTTTCTTT
TRBJ2-3	TRBV11-2	many	-	CASRPSGLGTDTQYF	TGTGCCAGCCGCCCGAGCGGGTTGGGCACAGATACGCAGTATTTT
TRBJ2-1	TRBV12-3/TRBV12-4	many	TRBD2	CASSPSSSGIYNEQFF	TGTGCCAGCAGTCCTAGTTCTAGCGGGATCTACAATGAGCAGTTCTTC
TRBJ2-1	TRBV29-1	many	TRBD1	CSVEGTGMDNEQFF	TGCAGCGTTGAAGGGACAGGGATGGACAATGAGCAGTTCTTC
TRBJ2-3	TRBV4-1	many	TRBD1	CASSRTGEITDTQYF	TGCGCCAGCAGCCGGACAGGGGAAATCACAGATACGCAGTATTTT
TRBJ2-7	TRBV29-1	many	-	CSVRMGEQYF	TGCAGCGTCCGGATGGGCGAGCAGTACTTC
TRBJ2-7	TRBV20-1	many	-	CSARFQGLGTGEQYF	TGCAGTGCTAGATTCCAGGGACTCGGAACTGGCGAGCAGTACTTC
TRBJ2-2	TRBV6-1	many	-	CASSARTVMNTNTGELFF	TGTGCCAGCAGTGCTCGGACAGTAATGAATACGAACACCGGGGAGCTGTTTTTT